This TCR beta chain was captured in a study of long-term antiretroviral therapy in people with HIV. Details on this clone: Antigen unknown.

CDR3 size: 14 residues. The V end lost 5 bases, the J end lost 1 base, and 12 bases lay between the germline ends. Per germline, CDR1 LNHDA and CDR2 SQIVND (reference sequence). Overall study results and limits: Within the repertoire, clones expanded before ART were dominant at all time points. Compared with controls, HIV repertoires showed narrower CDR3 length ranges.

Samples were assayed with immunoSEQ v3.0 at survey level. Sequencing targeted roughly 35,000-55,000 T-cell genomes per sample. Method: immunoSEQ multiplex PCR; TCRdb's copy keeps in-frame clones and lacks some. The sample lists some 25,000 clones; roughly 84% were seen once. The sequence derives from a man younger than 40 with HIV. V is TRBV19 and J is TRBJ2-7, with D possibly being TRBD1 (5 bases). Sequenced material: unsorted PBMCs, taken just over 4.2 years after starting antiretroviral therapy. The CDR3 spells CASSWGQLSYEQYF. The CDR3 DNA reads as TGTGCCAGTAGTTGGGGCCAACTTTCCTACGAGCAGTACTTC.